This T cell receptor (beta chain) was captured by sequencing in a study of spatial heterogeneity in lung cancer. Time point specified: sample taken at primary tumor resection. The donor group consisted of roughly 70 patients who had untreated, early-stage non-small cell lung cancer. No cell sorting; template was whole RNA from tumor, lung tissue or PBMC. Study-wide results and caveats: Within tumors, counts of expanded alpha and beta TCRs tracked tumor mutation counts.

This clonotype was seen many times. Antigen specificity is unknown. Because this beta chain is a stray read in a library intended to capture alpha chains, its abundance should not be given much weight. The library protocol tagged each TCR cDNA with a unique molecular identifier. TCRdb processed the 5' RACE reads anew with MiXCR; each CDR3 protein has one entry. The sample lists approximately 2,100 distinct CDR3 sequences; less than 45% were seen once. The V gene's germline CDR1 is SGHVS and CDR2 FNYEAQ. V was pared by 5 bases and J by 5 bases, with 21 bases between. The CDR3 sequence is 16 residues long.

The receptor was derived from a male donor with early-stage non-small cell lung cancer. The sample here was lung tumor tissue, taken at surgery. V is TRBV7-6 and J is TRBJ2-5, with D tentatively TRBD1 or TRBD2 (7 bases each). CDR3 loop: CASSPNRAGGGETQYF. CDR3 coding DNA: TGTGCCAGCAGCCCCAACCGAGCAGGGGGAGGGGAGACCCAGTACTTC.